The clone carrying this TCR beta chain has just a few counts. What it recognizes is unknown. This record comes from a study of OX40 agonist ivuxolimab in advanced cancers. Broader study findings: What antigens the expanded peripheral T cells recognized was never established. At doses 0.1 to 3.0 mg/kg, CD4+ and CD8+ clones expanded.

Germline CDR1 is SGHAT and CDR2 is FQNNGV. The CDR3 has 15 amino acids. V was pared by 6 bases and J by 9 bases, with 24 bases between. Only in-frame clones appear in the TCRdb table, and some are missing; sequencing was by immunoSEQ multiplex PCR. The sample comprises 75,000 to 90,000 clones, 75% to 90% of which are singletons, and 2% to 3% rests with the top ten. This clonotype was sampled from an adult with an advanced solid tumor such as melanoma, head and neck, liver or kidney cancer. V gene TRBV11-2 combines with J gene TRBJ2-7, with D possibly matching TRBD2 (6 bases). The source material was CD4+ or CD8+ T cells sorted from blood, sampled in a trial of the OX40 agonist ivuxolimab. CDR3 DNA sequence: TGTGCCAGCAGGCATTCCGGGACTGCGCGATTGGGGCAGTACTTC. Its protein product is CASRHSGTARLGQYF. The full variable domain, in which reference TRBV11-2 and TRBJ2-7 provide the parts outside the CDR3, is EAGVAQSPRYKIIEKRQSVAFWCNPISGHATLYWYQQILGQGPKLLIQFQNNGVVDDSQLPKDRFSAERLKGVDSTLKIQPAKLEDSAVYLCASRHSGTARLGQYFGPGTRLTVT.